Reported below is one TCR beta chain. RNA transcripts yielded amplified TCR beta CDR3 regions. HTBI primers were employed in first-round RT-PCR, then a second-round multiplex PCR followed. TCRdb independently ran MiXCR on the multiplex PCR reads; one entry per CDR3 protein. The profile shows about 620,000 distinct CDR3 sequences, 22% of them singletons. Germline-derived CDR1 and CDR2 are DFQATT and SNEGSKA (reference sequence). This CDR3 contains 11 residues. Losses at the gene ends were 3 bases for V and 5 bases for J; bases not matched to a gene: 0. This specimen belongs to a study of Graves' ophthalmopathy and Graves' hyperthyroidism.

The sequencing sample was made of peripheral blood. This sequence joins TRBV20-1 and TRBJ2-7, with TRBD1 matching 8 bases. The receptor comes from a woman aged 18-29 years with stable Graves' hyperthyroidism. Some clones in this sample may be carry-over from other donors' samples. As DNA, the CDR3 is TGCAGTGCTAGGGACAGGGACGAGCAGTACTTC. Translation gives CSARDRDEQYF.